Listed here are 29 T cell receptor beta chains from one sample, sequenced in a study of T cells in tumors after PD-1 blockade. The protocol was immunoSEQ multiplex PCR, while the TCRdb copy is restricted to in-frame clones and leaves out a portion. The profile shows 8,500 or so clones, 55% to 65% of them singletons. The time point here: second of two post-therapy site-matched biopsies roughly 2 months apart. Sequencing was performed on tumor tissue, taken after anti-PD-1 treatment. The source is a human donor with basal cell carcinoma.

The chain has TRBV7-8 and TRBJ2-1; D is undetermined. The CDR3 has 14 residues. Per the germline V gene, CDR1 is SGHVS and CDR2 is FQNEAQ. Between the trimmed V and J ends, which lost 1 base and 4 bases, there was a span of 8 bases. In DNA form, the CDR3 reads TGTGCCAGCAGCTTAGAAACGCCGTACAATGAGCAGTTCTTC. It yields the protein CASSLETPYNEQFF.

The genes are TRBV6-5 and TRBJ1-1, with TRBD1 as a possible D gene (5 bases). Germline V gives CDR1 MNHEY, CDR2 SVGAGI. The length of the CDR3 is 12 residues. V was clipped by 11 bases and J by 3 bases, with 13 bases between them. In nucleotides, the CDR3 is TGTGCCCATCGGGGGGAATACACTGAAGCTTTCTTT. This sequence encodes CAHRGEYTEAFF.

This clone turned up a few times. This sequence joins TRBV6-1 and TRBJ2-7; 11 bases line up with TRBD2. This CDR3 comprises 17 residues. J was trimmed by 5 bases and V by 2 bases; bases with no gene match: 11. From germline, CDR1 is MNHNS and CDR2 SASEGT. DNA for the CDR3: TGTGCCAGCAGTGAAAATAGCGGGGGGGCCTTTAGAAACGAGCAGTACTTC. Its translation: CASSENSGGAFRNEQYF.

The chain combines TRBV11-3 with TRBJ1-6; TRBD1 matches 10 bases. The V and J ends lost 4 bases and 5 bases, in that order; junction bases with no gene match: 14. Per germline, CDR1 SGHNT and CDR2 YENEEA. This CDR3 contains 19 residues. The CDR3 reads CASSYDPTGGGPNNSPLHF. Here the CDR3 DNA reads TGTGCCAGCAGCTACGACCCGACAGGGGGCGGACCGAATAATTCACCCCTCCACTTT.

The chain has TRBV5-1 and TRBJ2-1; D remains unclear. CDR1 and CDR2 from the germline V gene are SGHRS and YFSETQ. The V end was cut by 3 bases, the J end by 2 bases, with 15 bases between. The CDR3 totals 16 residues. DNA for the CDR3: TGCGCCAGCAGCTCGAGCAGGCTGGGCCCCTACAATGAGCAGTTCTTC. It codes for CASSSSRLGPYNEQFF. The full variable domain, rest sourced from reference TRBV5-1 and TRBJ2-1, is KAGVTQTPRYLIKTRGQQVTLSCSPISGHRSVSWYQQTPGQGLQFLFEYFSETQRNKGNFPGRFSGRQFSNSRSEMNVSTLELGDSALYLCASSSSRLGPYNEQFFGPGTRLTVL.

This clone has only one observation. The rearrangement uses TRBV5-1 and TRBJ1-5, with D tentatively TRBD1 (5 bases). Germline CDR1 and CDR2: SGHRS and YFSETQ. V lost 5 bases to trimming and J lost 4 bases, with 16 bases between them. CDR3 size: 15 residues. The CDR3 coding sequence is TGCGCCAGCAGTAAAGGGGACCAGAGTAATCAGCCCCAGCATTTT. It is translated as CASSKGDQSNQPQHF.

The J gene is TRBJ2-2, the V gene TRBV5-5, with 8 bases lining up with TRBD1. Trimming cost V 3 bases and J 2 bases; bases outside gene matches: 3. The V gene's germline CDR1 is SGHKS and CDR2 YYEKEE (reference sequence). The CDR3 extends over 15 amino acids. The chain's CDR3 is CASSSTGANTGELFF. The CDR3, as DNA: TGTGCCAGCAGCTCGACAGGGGCCAACACCGGGGAGCTGTTTTTT.

By sample fraction, this clone is large. The chain uses TRBV12-2 and TRBJ2-7. TRBV12-2 is marked as a pseudogene. This CDR3 region has 16 residues. The CDR3 nucleotides are TGTGCAAGTCGCTTTAGTGGCAGGAGATCCGACTACGAGCAGTACTTC. This translates into CASRFSGRRSDYEQYF.

This chain links TRBV15 with TRBJ1-1, with D tentatively TRBD1 (5 bases). Germline V gene data show CDR1 as LNHNV and CDR2 as YYDKDF (reference sequence). V was trimmed by 3 bases and J by 5 bases, leaving 16 bases between them. The CDR3 runs to 15 residues. Written as DNA, the CDR3 is TGTGCCACCAGCAGGGACCGGGGGGGAGGAACTGAAGCTTTCTTT. Translated: CATSRDRGGGTEAFF.

This clone is medium-sized within its sample. This chain links TRBV30 with TRBJ1-1; D remains ambiguous. CDR3 size: 14 residues. The V and J ends lost 0 bases and 3 bases respectively, with 11 bases between them. The germline CDR1 and CDR2 sequences are GTSNPN and SVGIG (reference sequence). The CDR3 here is CAWSVGKGDTEAFF. The CDR3 DNA sequence: TGTGCCTGGAGTGTAGGGAAGGGAGACACTGAAGCTTTCTTT.

This clone was counted only a few times. The J gene is TRBJ2-3, the V gene TRBV30, with a weak D call TRBD1 (6 bases). V lost 3 bases, J lost 4 bases, and 17 bases lay in between. Germline V CDR1 and CDR2: GTSNPN, SVGIG (reference sequence). CDR3 length: 15 amino acids. In nucleotides, the CDR3 is TGTGCCTGGAGCGCCGCCAGGGGAACTGCAGATACGCAGTATTTT. It codes for CAWSAARGTADTQYF.

The chain uses TRBV9 and TRBJ1-1, with D perhaps TRBD1 (5 bases). Germline assignment: CDR1 SGDLS and CDR2 YYNGEE. V gave up 4 bases and J gave up 4 bases, with 14 bases separating them. The CDR3 is 14 residues long. The CDR3 coding sequence is TGTGCCAGCAGCAACCTGGTTGGGGCCACTGAAGCTTTCTTT. Protein: CASSNLVGATEAFF.

The V call is TRBV27, the J call TRBJ1-5; 7 nucleotides agree with TRBD1. V lost 6 bases, J lost 0 bases, and 5 bases stayed unmatched. The CDR3 is 15 amino acids. Germline lookup yields CDR1 MNHEY and CDR2 SMNVEV (reference sequence). As DNA, the CDR3 is TGTGCCAGCAGCGCAGGGGGAGGTAGCAATCAGCCCCAGCATTTT. Translated: CASSAGGGSNQPQHF.

This clone was found a few times. V usage is TRBV10-3 and J usage is TRBJ2-5, with no clear D. V was trimmed by 7 bases and J by 2 bases, leaving 11 bases between them. The CDR3 is 13 residues long. Germline V gene sequence: CDR1 ENHRY, CDR2 SYGVKD. The CDR3 bases are TGTGCCATCAACTCTAGTCCACAAGAGACCCAGTACTTC. Protein: CAINSSPQETQYF.

Turning to this clone: The sample holds other DNA sequences that translate to the same CDR3. The DNA for the CDR3 is TGTGCCAGCAGCCAAGTCGGGGGGCGGGAGACCCAGTACTTC. Its protein is CASSQVGGRETQYF. V gene TRBV3-1 (or the pseudogene TRBV3-2) combines with J gene TRBJ2-5; tentative D call: TRBD2 (7 bases). This CDR3 has 14 amino acids. In germline, CDR1 is LGHDT, CDR2 YNNKEL (reference sequence). The ends were cut back, 1 base at V and 5 bases at J, with 11 bases in the middle.

On this clone itself: It may be a read error: a sequence one base away is much more abundant. Other DNA variants within this sample encode the same CDR3. This chain uses TRBV27 with TRBJ2-7; TRBD1 matches 7 bases. J was trimmed by 7 bases and V by 8 bases; bases with no gene match: 14. Germline V gene data show CDR1 as MNHEY and CDR2 as SMNVEV (reference sequence). The CDR3 has 14 residues. The CDR3: CASSTQGVVYEQYF. For the CDR3, the DNA is TGTGCCAGCTCTACCCAGGGGGTAGTCTATGAGCAGTACTTC.

This clone came up a few times. J is TRBJ1-2 and V is TRBV7-6; no clear D. V lost 5 bases to trimming and J lost 1 base, with 14 bases between them. Germline CDR1 SGHVS, CDR2 FNYEAQ. The CDR3 totals 15 residues. This CDR3 reads CASSPSPAGNYGYTF. DNA of the CDR3: TGTGCCAGCAGCCCAAGCCCGGCGGGTAACTATGGCTACACCTTC.

This rearrangement joins TRBV5-1 to TRBJ2-2; D call uncertain. The CDR3 has 15 amino acids. Germline lookup yields CDR1 SGHRS and CDR2 YFSETQ. Deletions cut 4 bases from V and 5 bases from J, with 15 bases between. Written as DNA, the CDR3 is TGCGCCAGCAGCCCAGCCCCTCTCGGGACCGGGGAGCTGTTTTTT. Amino acid sequence: CASSPAPLGTGELFF.

The CDR3 bases are TGTGCCAGCAGAGCTACAGGGGGAAGAAACACCATATATTTT. Translated: CASRATGGRNTIYF. The rearrangement uses TRBV6-5 and TRBJ1-3; the match to TRBD1 covers 8 bases. V lost 6 bases and J lost 5; bases outside the gene matches: 6. CDR1 is MNHEY, CDR2 SVGAGI, per germline. CDR3 length: 14 residues.

The DNA of the CDR3 is TGTGCCAGCAGTGAAGAAGTATTCTACACCTTC. This translates into CASSEEVFYTF. The V and J genes are TRBV6-1 and TRBJ1-2; unclear D gene. In germline, CDR1 is MNHNS, CDR2 SASEGT. V was clipped by 1 base and J by 10 bases, with 7 bases between them. The CDR3 spans 11 residues.

CDR3 in amino acids: CATSAGYTEAFF. The CDR3 nucleotides are TGTGCCACCTCGGCAGGGTACACTGAAGCTTTCTTT. The rearrangement uses TRBV6-5 and TRBJ1-1; possible D gene TRBD1, 5 bases. Germline CDR1 reads MNHEY; CDR2 reads SVGAGI. The CDR3 totals 12 residues. Trimming pared 10 bases from V and 3 bases from J, leaving 12 bases between.

This clone was observed once. The rearrangement links TRBV6-1 to TRBJ2-7, with a weak D call TRBD2 (7 bases). With 8 bases removed from V and 0 bases from J, the gap between germline ends came to 17 bases. The CDR3 is 15 amino acids. Germline V CDR1 and CDR2: MNHNS, SASEGT. CDR3 DNA: TGTGCCAGCTCCAACGGGGGGCCTAGCTCCTACGAGCAGTACTTC. Translated, it gives CASSNGGPSSYEQYF.

The chain is built from TRBV9 and TRBJ1-4, with a weak D call TRBD1 (6 bases). V was pared by 3 bases and J by 4 bases, with 13 bases between. The CDR3 runs to 15 residues. The germline V gene encodes CDR1 SGDLS and CDR2 YYNGEE. Written as DNA, the CDR3 is TGTGCCAGCAGCGCCAGACAGGCCCATAATGAAAAACTGTTTTTT. Its protein is CASSARQAHNEKLFF.

The gene calls are TRBV6-5 and TRBJ2-3; TRBD2 agrees at 13 bases. There are 14 residues in the CDR3. V lost 5 bases, J lost 10 bases, and 6 bases stayed unmatched. Germline lookup yields CDR1 MNHEY and CDR2 SVGAGI. The CDR3 region has the DNA TGTGCCAGCAGTCGACTAGCGGGGGGAGTCGCGCAGTATTTT. It translates to CASSRLAGGVAQYF.

The chain recombines TRBV29-1 with TRBJ2-1; 8 positions match TRBD2. The CDR3 loop spans 17 amino acids. Germline assignment: CDR1 SQVTM and CDR2 ANQGSEA. The J segment lost 4 bases and the V segment lost 4 bases, leaving 15 bases of the junction unmatched. The CDR3 DNA reads as TGCAGCGTTGTCGCGGCGGGGGGAAAGGGAGGGTACAATGAGCAGTTCTTC. As protein: CSVVAAGGKGGYNEQFF.

This clone came up a few times. CDR3: CASRGTGGMGYGYTF. CDR3 nucleotides: TGTGCCAGCAGAGGGACAGGGGGCATGGGTTATGGCTACACCTTC. The J gene is TRBJ1-2, the V gene TRBV28; 12 nucleotides line up with TRBD1. The CDR3 sequence is 15 residues long. Germline lookup yields CDR1 MDHEN and CDR2 SYDVKM. V shed 6 bases, J shed 5 bases, and the junction held 7 bases outside the gene matches.

The chain couples TRBV19 to TRBJ2-1; 10 bases align to TRBD1. The CDR3 has 15 residues. CDR1 and CDR2 from the germline V gene are LNHDA and SQIVND (reference sequence). Trimming took 2 bases from V and 7 from J; bases not matched to a gene: 5. Here the CDR3 DNA reads TGTGCCAGTAGTATACGACAGGGGGCTGGTAATGAGCAGTTCTTC. It yields the protein CASSIRQGAGNEQFF.

Sample share makes this clone large (0.1 to 1%). The chain links TRBV30 to TRBJ2-7, with 7 nucleotides matching TRBD1. Trimming removed 0 bases from V and 3 bases from J; junction bases left unmatched: 14. The germline V gene has CDR1 GTSNPN and CDR2 SVGIG (reference sequence). The CDR3 is 17 amino acids. The CDR3 region is CAWSVGPSSQGRYEQYF. The CDR3 DNA is TGTGCCTGGAGTGTAGGGCCCTCCTCACAGGGGCGCTACGAGCAGTACTTC.

V usage is TRBV28 and J usage is TRBJ2-1; 10 nucleotides align to TRBD1. This CDR3 is built from 17 residues. The V and J ends lost 2 bases and 9 bases, in that order; junction bases with no gene match: 13. Per germline, CDR1 MDHEN and CDR2 SYDVKM. DNA for the CDR3: TGTGCCAGCAGTTTAGAATGGGACAGGGGTAGAGTGGGTGAGCAGTTCTTC. Translation gives CASSLEWDRGRVGEQFF.